The 3 T cell receptor beta chains reported below all come from one sample, sequenced in a study of cytomegalovirus exposure and HLA in healthy donors. This PCR relied on a set of 60 Vbeta primers and 13 Jbeta primers. Generated by immunoSEQ multiplex PCR, the TCRdb table keeps only in-frame clones and is missing some. The repertoire consists of 200,000 to 250,000 clones, with 80% to 90% occurring once and the leading ten covering less than 1.2%. Sequencing used PBMCs. These receptors all come from a young woman in good health and CMV-seronegative.

The rearrangement uses TRBV30 and TRBJ2-1; 10 positions match TRBD2. This CDR3 comprises 19 residues. The V gene's germline CDR1 is GTSNPN and CDR2 SVGIG (reference sequence). Trimming removed 1 base from V and 7 bases from J; junction bases left unmatched: 19. The DNA of the CDR3 is TGTGCCTGGAGTGCACCATTATGGGATAGCGGGAGGTCAAATAATGAGCAGTTCTTC. Translation: CAWSAPLWDSGRSNNEQFF. Full variable domain (missing parts from reference TRBV30 and TRBJ2-1): SQTIHQWPATLVQPVGSPLSLECTVEGTSNPNLYWYRQAAGRGLQLLFYSVGIGQISSEVPQNLSASRPQDRQFILSSKKLLLSDSGFYLCAWSAPLWDSGRSNNEQFFGPGTRLTVL.

The chain recombines TRBV7-2 with TRBJ2-3, with 8 bases identical to TRBD2. The V segment lost 5 bases and the J segment 5 bases; nucleotides outside the gene matches: 12. The germline V gene encodes CDR1 SGHTA and CDR2 FQGNSA. This CDR3 contains 16 residues. CDR3 residues: CASSDHGAGAKDTQYF. The CDR3, as DNA: TGTGCCAGCAGCGACCACGGAGCGGGAGCTAAAGATACGCAGTATTTT.

The V and J genes are TRBV9 and TRBJ2-1, with a tentative D call TRBD2 (6 bases). Trimming stripped 1 base from V and 6 bases from J, with 14 bases between. The CDR3 has 15 amino acids. The germline V gene has CDR1 SGDLS and CDR2 YYNGEE. CDR3 in DNA: TGTGCCAGCAGCGTAACCCGGGAGTCGTCCAATGAGCAGTTCTTC. Its protein is CASSVTRESSNEQFF.